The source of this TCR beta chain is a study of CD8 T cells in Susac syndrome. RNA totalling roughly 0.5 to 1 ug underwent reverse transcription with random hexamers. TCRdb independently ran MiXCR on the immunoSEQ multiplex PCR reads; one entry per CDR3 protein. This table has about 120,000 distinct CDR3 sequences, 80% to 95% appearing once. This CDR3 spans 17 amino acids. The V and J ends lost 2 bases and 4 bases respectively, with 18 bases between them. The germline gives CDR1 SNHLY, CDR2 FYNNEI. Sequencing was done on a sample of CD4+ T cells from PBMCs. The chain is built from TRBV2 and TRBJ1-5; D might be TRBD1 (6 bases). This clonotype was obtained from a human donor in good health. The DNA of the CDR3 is TGTGCCAGCAGTGAATGGGGGGCTAGGGGAGTTAATCAGCCCCAGCATTTT. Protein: CASSEWGARGVNQPQHF.